Below, 17 T cell receptor beta chains from the same sample are listed, as sequenced in a study of post-analysis software for immune sequencing data. Sequencing libraries made from TCR beta cDNA carried unique molecular identifiers. TCRdb re-derived calls from the PCR reads in MiXCR, one entry per CDR3 protein. The table has some 690,000 distinct CDR3 sequences, 30% seen once. Study conclusions and caveats: A handful of TRBV segments were significantly more frequent in patients than in controls. TRBV5-6, TRBV5-1 and TRBV20-1 were among these segments.

These receptors have no known antigen. The material sequenced was blood. The receptors were gathered from a girl under 18 with multiple sclerosis.

The chain uses TRBV3-1 and TRBJ2-3, with unresolved D. V dropped 0 bases and J dropped 0 bases, with 4 bases sitting between them. Germline V gene lookup returns CDR1 LGHDT and CDR2 YNNKEL (reference sequence). CDR3 length equals 14 residues. DNA of the CDR3: TGTGCCAGCAGCCAAGAGGACAGCACAGATACGCAGTATTTT. Translated, it gives CASSQEDSTDTQYF.

The rearrangement uses TRBV20-1 and TRBJ1-6; D is possibly TRBD1 (5 bases). V shed 2 bases and J shed 8 bases, with 10 bases lying between them. Germline assignment: CDR1 DFQATT and CDR2 SNEGSKA (reference sequence). This CDR3 is built from 13 residues. This chain's CDR3 is CSARPGGDSPLHF. CDR3 bases: TGCAGTGCTAGACCAGGAGGGGATTCACCCCTCCACTTT.

The V gene is TRBV4-3, the J gene TRBJ2-5, with D tentatively TRBD1 (5 bases). CDR1 is LGHNA, CDR2 YSLEER, per germline. This CDR3 is 13 amino acids long. The germline V and J ends were trimmed by 4 bases and 5 bases, with 11 bases remaining between them. The CDR3 spells CASSPHSGETQYF. CDR3 DNA sequence: TGCGCCAGCAGCCCCCACTCAGGGGAGACCCAGTACTTC.

This clonotype occurred many times. The J gene is TRBJ2-5, the V gene TRBV9; tentative D call: TRBD2 (6 bases). The CDR3 spans 13 residues. The germline V gene has CDR1 SGDLS and CDR2 YYNGEE. Trimming cost V 3 bases and J 4 bases, with 10 bases left between them. CDR3 in DNA: TGTGCCAGCAGCGCGACTAGTTCAGAGACCCAGTACTTC. Translating gives CASSATSSETQYF.

The J gene is TRBJ2-3, the V gene TRBV7-9, with 12 bases matching TRBD1. The CDR3 runs 15 residues. With 5 bases clipped from V and 5 bases from J, the junction kept 5 bases outside the gene matches. Germline V gives CDR1 SEHNR, CDR2 FQNEAQ (reference sequence). The DNA of the CDR3 is TGTGCCAGCAGCCCAGGGGACAGGGGGCGAGATACGCAGTATTTT. Translating it yields CASSPGDRGRDTQYF.

This chain connects TRBV6-1 to TRBJ2-1, with TRBD2 identical over 11 bases. The CDR3 length is 15 residues. V was clipped by 3 bases and J by 8 bases; unmatched bases: 6. CDR1 is MNHNS and CDR2 is SASEGT in the germline V gene. The CDR3 protein is CASSDNLAGGDEQFF. In DNA, the CDR3 is TGTGCCAGCAGTGATAACCTAGCGGGGGGCGATGAGCAGTTCTTC.

This clonotype was seen only a few times. CDR3 in DNA: TGTGCCAGCAGGGATAGCGGGTACCCCTACGAGCAGTACTTC. Encoded protein: CASRDSGYPYEQYF. The chain couples TRBV7-8 to TRBJ2-4; 7 nucleotides agree with TRBD2. The J call is doubtful: the DNA matches TRBJ2-7 better. The length of the CDR3 is 14 residues. The germline V gene encodes CDR1 SGHVS and CDR2 FQNEAQ.

This clonotype was seen a few times. J is TRBJ1-5 and V is TRBV4-1; D gene unclear. This CDR3 region has 17 residues. Trimming removed 4 bases from V and 1 base from J, with 17 bases in between. Per germline, CDR1 MGHRA and CDR2 YSYEKL. The CDR3 sequence is CASSPLRVEGSNQPQHF. The CDR3 nucleotides are TGCGCCAGCAGCCCCCTAAGGGTGGAAGGAAGCAATCAGCCCCAGCATTTT.

The chain couples TRBV4-1 to TRBJ1-5; 7 nucleotides match TRBD1. The CDR3 is made up of 16 amino acids. J gave up 3 bases and V 2 bases, and 7 bases lay outside the gene matches. The germline V gene encodes CDR1 MGHRA and CDR2 YSYEKL. The CDR3 loop is CASSQKAGTDNQPQHF. In nucleotides, the CDR3 is TGCGCCAGCAGCCAAAAGGCCGGGACAGACAATCAGCCCCAGCATTTT.

The chain joins TRBV7-8 to TRBJ2-5; 10 bases match TRBD2. With V trimmed by 5 bases and J by 5 bases, 14 bases remained unmatched. CDR3 length equals 17 residues. Germline assignment: CDR1 SGHVS and CDR2 FQNEAQ. CDR3 in DNA: TGTGCCAGCAGCACTTACACTAGCGGGGACGAGGGGGAGACCCAGTACTTC. This gives the protein CASSTYTSGDEGETQYF.

The genes are TRBV4-2 and TRBJ1-1; D might be TRBD1 (6 bases). Germline V lookup: CDR1 LGHNA, CDR2 YNFKEQ. The length of the CDR3 is 15 residues. The V end was cut by 1 base, the J end by 7 bases, with 16 bases between. CDR3 region: CASSQGARTESEAFF. The CDR3 nucleotides read TGTGCCAGCAGCCAAGGAGCCCGGACAGAGAGTGAAGCTTTCTTT.

As concerns this clonotype: A read error may account for a junction end that differs from germline. The chain uses TRBV5-1 and TRBJ2-7; weak D call: TRBD1 (5 bases). Gene TRBJ2-5 matches the end of the DNA better, so the J call may be wrong. The CDR3 sequence is 15 residues long. Germline V gene data show CDR1 as SGHRS and CDR2 as YFSETQ. CDR3 coding DNA: TGCACCAGCAGCCGGACGTATGGGCAGGGAGAGACCCAGTACTTC. This codes for CTSSRTYGQGETQYF.

The genes are TRBV10-3 and TRBJ1-2; no definite D call. Deletions cut 4 bases from V and 7 bases from J, with 13 bases between. Germline CDR1 is ENHRY and CDR2 is SYGVKD. The CDR3 is 13 amino acids. The CDR3 here is CAISVEGGSGYTF. The DNA for the CDR3 is TGTGCCATCAGTGTAGAGGGAGGCAGTGGCTACACCTTC.

In this sample, this clonotype turned up many times. The chain is built from TRBV9 and TRBJ1-5; maybe TRBD1 (5 bases). The CDR3 totals 14 residues. Germline V lookup: CDR1 SGDLS, CDR2 YYNGEE. V gave up 4 bases and J gave up 7 bases, with 15 bases separating them. The CDR3 protein is CASSPRAEQQPQHF. CDR3 sequence (DNA): TGTGCCAGCAGCCCCAGGGCAGAGCAACAGCCCCAGCATTTT.

This clonotype was seen a few times. The CDR3 reads CASTRFGDRASNQPQHF. In DNA form, the CDR3 reads TGTGCCAGCACCCGGTTCGGGGACAGGGCAAGCAATCAGCCCCAGCATTTT. The J gene is TRBJ1-5, the V gene TRBV28, with 9 bases lining up with TRBD1. Germline loops: CDR1 MDHEN, CDR2 SYDVKM. The CDR3 is 17 residues long. After removal of 7 bases from V and 1 base from J, the junction contained 11 bases not matched to a gene.

V usage is TRBV20-1 and J usage is TRBJ1-2, with D possibly TRBD1 on 6 matching bases. V lost 3 bases, J lost 3 bases, and 11 bases lay in between. Germline CDR1 is DFQATT and CDR2 is SNEGSKA (reference sequence). The CDR3 is 13 residues long. The CDR3 is CSASNRADYGYTF. CDR3 in DNA: TGCAGTGCTAGCAACAGGGCGGACTATGGCTACACCTTC.

The chain recombines TRBV25-1 with TRBJ1-5; D call uncertain. The CDR3 length is 15 residues. V gave up 4 bases and J gave up 0 bases, with 10 bases separating them. CDR1 is MGHDK, CDR2 SYGVNS, per germline. The CDR3: CASSATRFSNQPQHF. In nucleotides, the CDR3 is TGTGCCAGCAGTGCCACACGATTTAGCAATCAGCCCCAGCATTTT.